The 21 T cell receptor beta chains below were found in one sample sequenced in a study of cytomegalovirus exposure and HLA in healthy donors (dated by TCRdb to the late 2010s). The method behind the library was the immunoSEQ multiplex PCR assay. For the multiplex PCR, a mixture combining 60 forward primers for TCR Vbeta segments and 13 reverse primers for TCR Jbeta segments was used. The source is immuneACCESS, and TCRdb retained only in-frame sequences with V and J called. Part of the clones is not carried over; for the studies checked, unresolved V genes explain less than half of this, and the remainder is unexplained. The sample table lists some 110,000 clones, 70% to 80% of them with a count of one. The top ten constitute 4.9% of the sample. Sequencing used PBMCs. These receptors were taken from a man aged 50 or older in good health and CMV-seropositive.

V and J are TRBV15 and TRBJ1-6; perhaps TRBD1 as D (5 bases). V lost 5 bases and J 7 bases, leaving 9 bases between the germline ends. Looked up from germline, CDR1 is LNHNV and CDR2 is YYDKDF (reference sequence). This CDR3 spans 13 amino acids. CDR3 nucleotide sequence: TGTGCCACCAGCCAAGGGGAAAATTCACCCCTCCACTTT. Its protein is CATSQGENSPLHF.

This clone was picked up one time. The rearrangement links TRBV29-1 to TRBJ2-2, with TRBD1 as a possible D gene (5 bases). Germline CDR1 reads SQVTM; CDR2 reads ANQGSEA. Trimming removed 7 bases from V and 0 bases from J, with 12 bases in between. The CDR3 covers 14 residues. CDR3 coding DNA: TGCAGCGCGAATAAGGGGTCGAACACCGGGGAGCTGTTTTTT. Translating it yields CSANKGSNTGELFF.

The rearrangement joins TRBV5-1 to TRBJ2-1, with 7 bases aligning to TRBD1. The junction had 13 bases not matched to a gene; V was cut back by 4 bases and J by 6 bases. The CDR3 consists of 16 residues. Germline V gene lookup returns CDR1 SGHRS and CDR2 YFSETQ. CDR3 nucleotide sequence: TGCGCCAGCAGCAAGGCGGGTCTAGGGACAGTCAATGAGCAGTTCTTC. Translated: CASSKAGLGTVNEQFF.

The gene calls are TRBV28 and TRBJ2-6; D possibly corresponds to TRBD1 (6 bases). Looked up from germline, CDR1 is MDHEN and CDR2 is SYDVKM. Between the trimmed V and J ends, which lost 5 bases and 0 bases, there was a span of 17 bases. The CDR3 covers 18 residues. Here the CDR3 reads CASSTPGTGHSGANVLTF. The DNA for the CDR3 is TGTGCCAGCAGTACCCCCGGGACGGGACACTCTGGGGCCAACGTCCTGACTTTC.

This clone turned up a few times. The chain employs TRBV18 and TRBJ1-1, with TRBD1 matching 7 bases. The CDR3 covers 14 residues. The germline CDR1 and CDR2 sequences are KGHSH and LQKENI. The V gene end was trimmed by 4 bases and the J gene end by 1 base; junction bases not matched to a gene: 3. DNA for the CDR3: TGTGCCAGCTCACGACAGGGTCAGAACACTGAAGCTTTCTTT. Translating gives CASSRQGQNTEAFF.

The chain employs TRBV5-6 and TRBJ2-5, with 14 bases identical to TRBD2. Trimming cost V 4 bases and J 6 bases; bases outside gene matches: 8. CDR3 length equals 16 residues. Germline CDR1 is SGHDT and CDR2 is YYEEEE. In nucleotides, the CDR3 is TGTGCCAGCAGCGGGGCCGGGACTAGCGGGAGAAAGACCCAGTACTTC. The encoded protein is CASSGAGTSGRKTQYF.

This clone was seen a single time. The genes are TRBV27 and TRBJ1-1, with D hard to call. V was clipped by 3 bases and J by 1 base, with 18 bases between them. The CDR3 is 17 amino acids. CDR1 and CDR2 from the germline V gene are MNHEY and SMNVEV (reference sequence). The CDR3: CASSLGPLVGPNTEAFF. The CDR3, as DNA: TGTGCCAGCAGTTTGGGCCCCCTGGTGGGCCCGAACACTGAAGCTTTCTTT.

The gene calls are TRBV5-1 and TRBJ1-4, with D hard to call. CDR1 and CDR2 (germline): SGHRS, YFSETQ. V lost 7 bases, J lost 5 bases, and 15 bases lay in between. The CDR3 spans 14 residues. The CDR3 here is CASGKGEENEKLFF. CDR3 sequence (DNA): TGCGCCAGCGGTAAGGGAGAAGAAAATGAAAAACTGTTTTTT.

This chain uses TRBV7-2 with TRBJ2-3; D gene ambiguous. V was cut by 4 bases and J by 8 bases, with 10 bases left in between. Looked up from germline, CDR1 is SGHTA and CDR2 is FQGNSA. CDR3 size: 12 residues. The CDR3 region has the DNA TGTGCCAGCAGCTCAACCCGCGGTACGCAGTATTTT. It codes for CASSSTRGTQYF.

The chain uses TRBV7-9 and TRBJ2-7, with a tentative D call TRBD1 (5 bases). CDR1 SEHNR and CDR2 FQNEAQ come from the germline V gene (reference sequence). The V gene lost 4 bases and the J gene lost 2 bases, with 15 bases spanning the gap. This CDR3 region has 15 residues. The CDR3 loop reads CASSSQGIRAYEQYF. The CDR3 nucleotides are TGTGCCAGCAGCTCTCAGGGCATTCGAGCCTACGAGCAGTACTTC.

This clone was observed a few times. The chain is built from TRBV6-5 and TRBJ1-1; TRBD1 matches 9 bases. The ends lost 6 bases at V and 5 bases at J; junction bases unmatched: 10. CDR3 size: 15 residues. CDR1 is MNHEY and CDR2 is SVGAGI in the germline V gene. The CDR3 region is CASSSGTGSRTEAFF. Here the CDR3 DNA reads TGTGCCAGCAGCTCCGGGACAGGGAGTAGGACTGAAGCTTTCTTT.

Turning to this clone: The junction shows a germline mismatch at one end, possibly a read error. The chain combines TRBV2 with TRBJ2-1; D unclear. Germline CDR1 SNHLY, CDR2 FYNNEI. This CDR3 has 14 residues. The CDR3 here is CASSGERSNNEQFF. The CDR3 DNA is TGTGCCAGCAGTGGCGAACGCTCCAACAATGAGCAGTTCTTC.

The chain is built from TRBV7-9 and TRBJ1-1; maybe TRBD1 (6 bases). The CDR3 contains 14 residues. Germline V CDR1 and CDR2: SEHNR, FQNEAQ (reference sequence). V was shortened by 5 bases and J by 6 bases, with 16 bases between the two germline ends. The CDR3 here is CASSENTGSSEAFF. The CDR3 bases are TGTGCCAGCAGCGAGAATACAGGGTCCTCTGAAGCTTTCTTT.

This chain links TRBV6-5 with TRBJ1-5; 7 nucleotides match TRBD1. J was trimmed by 4 bases and V by 5 bases; bases with no gene match: 8. CDR3 length: 15 residues. Germline V gives CDR1 MNHEY, CDR2 SVGAGI. The CDR3 DNA is TGTGCCAGCAGTCTCAGCTCACAGGGGAATCAGCCCCAGCATTTT. Translating gives CASSLSSQGNQPQHF.

This clone was counted a few times. The chain has TRBV7-6 and TRBJ1-3; D ambiguous. V lost 1 base to trimming and J lost 0 bases, with 7 bases between them. CDR1 is SGHVS and CDR2 is FNYEAQ in the germline V gene. The CDR3 totals 15 residues. Here the CDR3 reads CASSLGGSSGNTIYF. DNA of the CDR3: TGTGCCAGCAGCTTAGGTGGGAGCTCTGGAAACACCATATATTTT.

The V gene is TRBV29-1, the J gene TRBJ2-1; D not resolved. The V end was cut by 4 bases, the J end by 3 bases, with 13 bases between. Germline CDR1 and CDR2: SQVTM and ANQGSEA. CDR3 length equals 14 residues. In nucleotides, the CDR3 is TGCAGCGTTGCCCCAACTACCGTCTACAATGAGCAGTTCTTC. Amino acid sequence: CSVAPTTVYNEQFF.

This rearrangement joins TRBV1 to TRBJ1-2. TRBV1 is termed a pseudogene. This CDR3 is 15 amino acids long. The chain's CDR3 is CTSAIASPPPYGYTF. CDR3 nucleotide sequence: TGCACCAGCGCGATCGCGAGTCCCCCTCCCTATGGCTACACCTTC.

The chain links TRBV6-5 to TRBJ1-1; 9 nucleotides align to TRBD1. CDR1 and CDR2 from the germline V gene are MNHEY and SVGAGI. V was pared by 7 bases and J by 8 bases, with 11 bases of the junction left unmatched. The CDR3 is 14 amino acids. DNA for the CDR3: TGTGCCAGCACTCCTGGGACAGGGATCAGGGAAGCTTTCTTT. It is translated as CASTPGTGIREAFF.

J is TRBJ1-6 and V is TRBV30; TRBD1 aligns across 9 bases. V was pared by 0 bases and J by 9 bases, with 15 bases of the junction left unmatched. This CDR3 region has 18 residues. The germline CDR1 and CDR2 sequences are GTSNPN and SVGIG (reference sequence). The CDR3 reads CAWSVSLGTGRFGSPLHF. The CDR3, as DNA: TGTGCCTGGAGTGTATCCTTAGGGACAGGGAGGTTTGGTTCACCCCTCCACTTT.

The chain has TRBV6-5 and TRBJ2-3; 7 nucleotides align to TRBD2. The V and J ends lost 6 bases and 0 bases, in that order; junction bases with no gene match: 6. The CDR3 is 15 amino acids. Per germline, CDR1 MNHEY and CDR2 SVGAGI. Here the CDR3 reads CASRQRGHSTDTQYF. The DNA for the CDR3 is TGTGCCAGCAGACAGCGGGGCCATAGCACAGATACGCAGTATTTT.

This clone was detected only once. The chain is built from TRBV6-6 and TRBJ2-3, with a possible D match to TRBD1 (6 bases). The CDR3 totals 16 residues. The V end was cut by 4 bases, the J end by 0 bases, with 14 bases between. Germline V lookup: CDR1 MNHNY, CDR2 SVGAGI (reference sequence). The DNA of the CDR3 is TGTGCCAGCAGTTTACTAGGGGGATCTAGCACAGATACGCAGTATTTT. This encodes CASSLLGGSSTDTQYF.